This is a list of T cell receptor beta chains from one sample in a study of metastatic and nonmetastatic thyroid tumors. TCRdb reprocessed the PCR reads using MiXCR. The table includes about 40,000 clones, about 13% detected once. The sequenced sample was blood. These receptors were obtained from a female donor with papillary thyroid cancer or a benign thyroid nodule (not recorded which). Some clones in this sample may be carry-over from other donors' samples. CDR3s include the opening cysteine and the closing phenylalanine or tryptophan. The order of the fields is V gene, J gene, CDR3 length, CDR3 protein.

V: TRBV14
J: TRBJ2-7
length: 12
CDR3: CASGGQYYEQYF

V: TRBV19
J: TRBJ2-3
length: 15
CDR3: CASKDSGRVTDTQYF

V: TRBV6-4
J: TRBJ2-3
length: 13
CDR3: CASSELEIVTQYF

V: TRBV7-9
J: TRBJ1-2
length: 15
CDR3: CASSSMGQGNYGYTF

V: TRBV12-3/TRBV12-4
J: TRBJ1-1
length: 10
CDR3: CASSFAEAFF

V: TRBV27
J: TRBJ2-2
length: 12
CDR3: CASRGDSGELFF

V: TRBV6-1
J: TRBJ2-5
length: 16
CDR3: CASSEGASWRTETQYF

V: TRBV15
J: TRBJ2-7
length: 11
CDR3: CATSRGGEQYF

V: TRBV5-1
J: TRBJ1-1
length: 12
CDR3: CATATGGTEAFF

V: TRBV19
J: TRBJ1-4
length: 15
CDR3: CASSIEGTANEKLFF

V: TRBV6-1
J: TRBJ2-3
length: 17
CDR3: CASSEWEGVKERDTQYF

V: TRBV6-1
J: TRBJ1-4
length: 14
CDR3: CASSPGASGEKLFF

V: TRBV6-1
J: TRBJ2-5
length: 14
CDR3: CASSEEGHQETQYF

V: TRBV28
J: TRBJ2-5
length: 16
CDR3: CASTTSGDIIQETQYF

V: TRBV12-3/TRBV12-4
J: TRBJ1-2
length: 13
CDR3: CASSLWFNYGYTF

V: TRBV11-1
J: TRBJ2-1
length: 14
CDR3: CASSTPSVSNEQFF

V: TRBV5-1
J: TRBJ2-5
length: 17
CDR3: CASSPSRTGGAKETQYF

V: TRBV20-1
J: TRBJ2-7
length: 13
CDR3: CSARGTRSYEQYF

V: TRBV5-6
J: TRBJ1-2
length: 17
CDR3: CASSLGRVLRQGYGYTF

V: TRBV6-2/TRBV6-3
J: TRBJ2-3
length: 18
CDR3: CASSLRDGVTSGKHTQYF

V: TRBV25-1
J: TRBJ1-6
length: 12
CDR3: CASSARNSPLHF

V: TRBV28
J: TRBJ1-6
length: 15
CDR3: CASSAEHGGNSPLHF

V: TRBV3-1
J: TRBJ1-6
length: 15
CDR3: CASSHGNRGNSPLHF

V: TRBV12-5
J: TRBJ1-2
length: 15
CDR3: CASAPLQPGLYGYTF

V: TRBV7-6
J: TRBJ2-4
length: 13
CDR3: CARSSGSQNIQYF

V: TRBV10-2
J: TRBJ2-5
length: 12
CDR3: CASSESGETQYF

V: TRBV5-1
J: TRBJ2-3
length: 17
CDR3: CASSRPLLAGPTDTQYF

V: TRBV12-3/TRBV12-4
J: TRBJ2-3
length: 18
CDR3: CASSLLLGKVLTADTQYF

V: TRBV5-1
J: TRBJ2-6
length: 15
CDR3: CASSLGNLGANVLTF

V: TRBV6-1
J: TRBJ2-2
length: 15
CDR3: CASSEVEINTGELFF

V: TRBV2
J: TRBJ2-3
length: 16
CDR3: CASKGTLAVSTDTQYF

V: TRBV12-3/TRBV12-4
J: TRBJ2-2
length: 15
CDR3: CASTAGTRGMGELFF

V: TRBV4-2
J: TRBJ1-1
length: 15
CDR3: CASSHQGQGANEAFF

V: TRBV27
J: TRBJ1-1
length: 11
CDR3: CASSTGTGAFF

V: TRBV2
J: TRBJ2-6
length: 14
CDR3: CASMRESGANVLTF

V: TRBV28
J: TRBJ2-5
length: 16
CDR3: CASSSQLAVNQETQYF

V: TRBV6-1
J: TRBJ1-1
length: 12
CDR3: CASSPQGGEAFF

V: TRBV11-3
J: TRBJ2-1
length: 17
CDR3: CASSRDGLAGGYNEQFF

V: TRBV5-1
J: TRBJ2-7
length: 14
CDR3: CASSLEGVSYEQYF

V: TRBV5-1
J: TRBJ2-2
length: 16
CDR3: CASSFGPLAGTGELFF

V: TRBV6-1
J: TRBJ2-7
length: 13
CDR3: CARDPGQNYEQYF

V: TRBV19
J: TRBJ1-1
length: 12
CDR3: CASSILRTEAFF

V: TRBV7-9
J: TRBJ2-7
length: 15
CDR3: CASSPVHSKGDEQYF

V: TRBV30
J: TRBJ2-7
length: 13
CDR3: CAWSVAGDYEQYF

V: TRBV7-6
J: TRBJ1-1
length: 16
CDR3: CASSLRTGGMNTEAFF

V: TRBV28
J: TRBJ1-2
length: 11
CDR3: CASRQRYGYTF

V: TRBV4-2
J: TRBJ1-2
length: 16
CDR3: CASSQEGTGVADGYTF

V: TRBV6-1
J: TRBJ2-7
length: 13
CDR3: CASWTSGGYEQYF

V: TRBV19
J: TRBJ2-6
length: 14
CDR3: CASSPQTGANVLTF

V: TRBV19
J: TRBJ2-3
length: 16
CDR3: CASSIRTGGRGDTQYF

V: TRBV5-5
J: TRBJ2-1
length: 15
CDR3: CASSLVGGSLNEQFF